This T cell receptor (beta chain) is drawn from a study of cytomegalovirus exposure and HLA in healthy donors. Study observations and caveats: It was confirmed in vitro that a few of the CMV-associated chains were specific for CMV antigens.

The validation cohort, a group of 120 or so subjects, included the donors and was separate from the approximately 650-subject first cohort. V shed 4 bases and J shed 4 bases, with 16 bases lying between them. CDR3 length equals 15 residues. Germline lookup yields CDR1 LGHNA and CDR2 YNFKEQ. TCRdb's copy holds only in-frame clones and misses some; the assay was immunoSEQ multiplex PCR. The sample shows about 330,000 clones, roughly 90% of them seen only once. On this clone: As yet, its antigen is unknown.

This sequence joins TRBV4-2 and TRBJ1-1; TRBD1 is a possible D gene (6 bases). This clonotype originated in a woman between 25 and 40 years old in good health and CMV-seropositive. The specimen was PBMCs. For the CDR3, the DNA is TGTGCCAGCAGCCCCCGTCAGACAGGACGCACTGAAGCTTTCTTT. As protein: CASSPRQTGRTEAFF.